A selection of T cell receptor beta chains follows, all from one sample in a study of T cell responses to AZD1222 COVID-19 vaccine. TCRdb's copy holds only in-frame clones and misses some; the assay was immunoSEQ multiplex PCR. In the table there are 57,000 or so clones, 60% to 85% of which are singletons. The material sequenced was peripheral blood, taken 28 days after the second AZD1222 dose. These receptors all come from an adult who received the AZD1222 COVID-19 vaccine. The conserved cysteine and the conserved F or W are not part of the CDR3 here. Clone size is given for some rows only: seen once, a few or many times, or a class if the clone is expanded.

CDR3 protein: ASSLGVGQEYGYT
CDR3 length: 13
clone size: -
V gene: TRBV3-1/TRBV3-2
J gene: TRBJ1-2

CDR3 protein: ASSPPNTGELF
CDR3 length: 11
clone size: -
V gene: TRBV18
J gene: TRBJ2-2

CDR3 protein: ASSTGTSGGTDTQY
CDR3 length: 14
clone size: -
V gene: TRBV30
J gene: TRBJ2-3

CDR3 protein: ASSTGQGYQPQH
CDR3 length: 12
clone size: -
V gene: TRBV19
J gene: TRBJ1-5

CDR3 protein: ASSRSSETQY
CDR3 length: 10
clone size: -
V gene: TRBV11-2
J gene: TRBJ2-5

CDR3 protein: ASSSPQGARSPLH
CDR3 length: 13
clone size: -
V gene: TRBV28
J gene: TRBJ1-6

CDR3 protein: ASSPGPLVKDTQY
CDR3 length: 13
clone size: -
V gene: TRBV25-1
J gene: TRBJ2-3

CDR3 protein: ATSREPTGELF
CDR3 length: 11
clone size: -
V gene: TRBV15
J gene: TRBJ2-2

CDR3 protein: ASSLAPPGGTDTQY
CDR3 length: 14
clone size: -
V gene: TRBV5-1
J gene: TRBJ2-3

CDR3 protein: ASSQAETGADTEAF
CDR3 length: 14
clone size: -
V gene: TRBV4-2
J gene: TRBJ1-1

CDR3 protein: ASSFGSPTNEKLF
CDR3 length: 13
clone size: -
V gene: TRBV5-6
J gene: TRBJ1-4

CDR3 protein: ASSMRWGGSNQPQH
CDR3 length: 14
clone size: -
V gene: TRBV19
J gene: TRBJ1-5

CDR3 protein: ASSTPLRAGENEQY
CDR3 length: 14
clone size: -
V gene: TRBV5-5
J gene: TRBJ2-7

CDR3 protein: ASSYSVGHAGELF
CDR3 length: 13
clone size: -
V gene: TRBV6-5
J gene: TRBJ2-2

CDR3 protein: ATSPGLGYGYT
CDR3 length: 11
clone size: -
V gene: TRBV24-1
J gene: TRBJ1-2

CDR3 protein: SANGGYGYT
CDR3 length: 9
clone size: -
V gene: TRBV20-1
J gene: TRBJ1-2

CDR3 protein: ASSYTHRGEGTIY
CDR3 length: 13
clone size: -
V gene: TRBV6-5
J gene: TRBJ1-3

CDR3 protein: ASSLGHGSANEQF
CDR3 length: 13
clone size: -
V gene: TRBV11-2
J gene: TRBJ2-1

CDR3 protein: ASSYGRGDQPQH
CDR3 length: 12
clone size: many
V gene: TRBV6-5
J gene: TRBJ1-5

CDR3 protein: ASKEAGSGQPQH
CDR3 length: 12
clone size: -
V gene: TRBV2
J gene: TRBJ1-5

CDR3 protein: ASSLGISGDSDTQY
CDR3 length: 14
clone size: once
V gene: TRBV5-1
J gene: TRBJ2-3

CDR3 protein: ASSPGDSYGYT
CDR3 length: 11
clone size: -
V gene: TRBV6-5
J gene: TRBJ1-2

CDR3 protein: ASSVSGTRGTGELF
CDR3 length: 14
clone size: once
V gene: TRBV19
J gene: TRBJ2-2

CDR3 protein: ASSLGPWDGRQH
CDR3 length: 12
clone size: -
V gene: TRBV7-8
J gene: TRBJ1-2

CDR3 protein: ASSLETGAVNTEAF
CDR3 length: 14
clone size: -
V gene: TRBV5-1
J gene: TRBJ1-1

CDR3 protein: ASSQDLYGNTEAF
CDR3 length: 13
clone size: -
V gene: TRBV14
J gene: TRBJ1-1

CDR3 protein: ASSPGLGNKGTQY
CDR3 length: 13
clone size: -
V gene: TRBV7-2
J gene: TRBJ2-3

CDR3 protein: ASSPGLNTEAF
CDR3 length: 11
clone size: -
V gene: TRBV12-3/TRBV12-4
J gene: TRBJ1-1

CDR3 protein: ASSQSWTGTGEGGYT
CDR3 length: 15
clone size: -
V gene: TRBV3-1/TRBV3-2
J gene: TRBJ1-2

CDR3 protein: ASSPQRSGLSYNEQF
CDR3 length: 15
clone size: -
V gene: TRBV11-2
J gene: TRBJ2-1

CDR3 protein: ASSKVSRDQSNQPQH
CDR3 length: 15
clone size: -
V gene: TRBV21-1
J gene: TRBJ1-5

CDR3 protein: ASSQEDRGPLETQY
CDR3 length: 14
clone size: -
V gene: TRBV3-1/TRBV3-2
J gene: TRBJ2-5

CDR3 protein: ASRVARGGSPLH
CDR3 length: 12
clone size: -
V gene: TRBV28
J gene: TRBJ1-6

CDR3 protein: ASSSESSGNTIY
CDR3 length: 12
clone size: -
V gene: TRBV6-5
J gene: TRBJ1-3

CDR3 protein: ATRGKPAGELF
CDR3 length: 11
clone size: -
V gene: TRBV24-1
J gene: TRBJ2-2

CDR3 protein: ASALGQGSSPLH
CDR3 length: 12
clone size: -
V gene: TRBV25-1
J gene: TRBJ1-6

CDR3 protein: ASATMTGFQETQY
CDR3 length: 13
clone size: -
V gene: TRBV28
J gene: TRBJ2-5

CDR3 protein: ASSSLDSGSEAF
CDR3 length: 12
clone size: -
V gene: TRBV7-9
J gene: TRBJ1-1

CDR3 protein: ASSIVAANDEKLF
CDR3 length: 13
clone size: -
V gene: TRBV19
J gene: TRBJ1-4

CDR3 protein: ASILLSLKGPQETQY
CDR3 length: 15
clone size: -
V gene: TRBV3-1/TRBV3-2
J gene: TRBJ2-5

CDR3 protein: SVEVWEGAGYGYT
CDR3 length: 13
clone size: -
V gene: TRBV29-1
J gene: TRBJ1-2

CDR3 protein: ASSPLTEGEQY
CDR3 length: 11
clone size: -
V gene: TRBV2
J gene: TRBJ2-7

CDR3 protein: ASSLEAGTYSPLH
CDR3 length: 13
clone size: once
V gene: TRBV5-1
J gene: TRBJ1-6

CDR3 protein: ASSMRRVLVGDQPQH
CDR3 length: 15
clone size: -
V gene: TRBV19
J gene: TRBJ1-5

CDR3 protein: ASRRGGNEKLF
CDR3 length: 11
clone size: -
V gene: TRBV28
J gene: TRBJ1-4

CDR3 protein: ASSLAPGTSPLH
CDR3 length: 12
clone size: -
V gene: TRBV7-2
J gene: TRBJ1-6

CDR3 protein: ASSPGTDGNTIY
CDR3 length: 12
clone size: -
V gene: TRBV27
J gene: TRBJ1-3

CDR3 protein: ASSQEVFTGGYGYT
CDR3 length: 14
clone size: -
V gene: TRBV4-3
J gene: TRBJ1-2

CDR3 protein: ASRRDSLGTGRNQPQH
CDR3 length: 16
clone size: -
V gene: TRBV19
J gene: TRBJ1-5

CDR3 protein: ASWDSLRYNSPLH
CDR3 length: 13
clone size: -
V gene: TRBV6-5
J gene: TRBJ1-6

CDR3 protein: ASSLVGGELF
CDR3 length: 10
clone size: medium-sized
V gene: TRBV7-9
J gene: TRBJ1-4

CDR3 protein: ASSLVEGAEQY
CDR3 length: 11
clone size: few
V gene: TRBV7-2
J gene: TRBJ2-7

CDR3 protein: ASSQVPGGGDTQY
CDR3 length: 13
clone size: -
V gene: TRBV14
J gene: TRBJ2-3

CDR3 protein: ASSERTARNSPLH
CDR3 length: 13
clone size: -
V gene: TRBV2
J gene: TRBJ1-6

CDR3 protein: ASSPRVTEAF
CDR3 length: 10
clone size: -
V gene: TRBV7-2
J gene: TRBJ1-1

CDR3 protein: ASSEARPPNYGYT
CDR3 length: 13
clone size: -
V gene: TRBV6-1
J gene: TRBJ1-2